These 22 T cell receptor beta chains share one sample of origin, sequenced in a study of cytomegalovirus exposure and HLA in healthy donors. Profiled with immunoSEQ multiplex PCR; TCRdb holds only in-frame clones, not every one. The sample lists 150,000 to 200,000 clones, around 85% seen once, with approximately 2.4% in the top ten. Sequencing used PBMCs. The receptors were gathered from a man between 25 and 39 years old in good health and CMV-seropositive.

The chain recombines TRBV27 with TRBJ2-5, with a weak D call TRBD1 (6 bases). The V end lost 5 bases, the J end lost 0 bases, and 19 bases lay between the germline ends. Germline V lookup: CDR1 MNHEY, CDR2 SMNVEV (reference sequence). The CDR3 length is 17 residues. The CDR3 reads CASSPQVQGLYQETQYF. CDR3 bases: TGTGCCAGCAGTCCACAGGTACAGGGCCTGTACCAAGAGACCCAGTACTTC.

The chain is built from TRBV19 and TRBJ1-1; D call uncertain. Between the trimmed V and J ends, which lost 2 bases and 2 bases, there was a span of 12 bases. In germline, CDR1 is LNHDA, CDR2 SQIVND (reference sequence). The CDR3 covers 15 residues. This CDR3 reads CASSILPGGNTEAFF. DNA of the CDR3: TGTGCCAGTAGTATACTGCCGGGAGGCAACACTGAAGCTTTCTTT.

The chain is built from TRBV7-6 and TRBJ2-7, with TRBD2 matching 11 bases. The trim removed 6 bases at V and 5 bases at J, leaving 9 bases unmatched. The CDR3 loop spans 15 amino acids. Germline values: CDR1 SGHVS, CDR2 FNYEAQ. CDR3 region: CASSPLAGGPNEQYF. The CDR3 bases are TGTGCCAGCAGTCCGCTAGCGGGGGGTCCTAACGAGCAGTACTTC.

This chain links TRBV12-5 with TRBJ1-1; D unclear. The CDR3 is 9 amino acids. V shed 6 bases and J shed 7 bases, with 3 bases lying between them. Germline V gene data show CDR1 as LGHNT and CDR2 as FRNRAP. CDR3 amino acids: CASGLEAFF. CDR3 DNA: TGTGCTAGTGGCCTTGAAGCTTTCTTT.

To note about this clone: One end of the junction varies from germline; a read error may be responsible. The CDR3 sequence: CASTLGPNQPQHF. CDR3 in DNA: TGTGCCAGCACCTTGGGGCCGAATCAGCCCCAGCATTTT. The chain couples TRBV5-8 to TRBJ1-5; tentatively, D is TRBD1 (5 bases). This CDR3 spans 13 amino acids. Germline V gives CDR1 SGHTS, CDR2 YDEGEE.

The chain combines TRBV4-3 with TRBJ2-6, with D tentatively TRBD2 (5 bases). The CDR3 length is 15 residues. Trimming pared 4 bases from V and 1 base from J, leaving 8 bases between. Germline V lookup: CDR1 LGHNA, CDR2 YSLEER. The CDR3 region is CASSPSGSGANVLTF. The CDR3 DNA reads TGCGCCAGCAGCCCCTCGGGATCTGGGGCCAACGTCCTGACTTTC.

V is TRBV7-9 and J is TRBJ1-5; the match to TRBD1 covers 7 bases. V was clipped by 1 base and J by 5 bases; unmatched bases: 17. This CDR3 is 19 amino acids long. Germline V gene sequence: CDR1 SEHNR, CDR2 FQNEAQ (reference sequence). The chain's CDR3 is CASSLVGTTGWKLDQPQHF. CDR3 nucleotide sequence: TGTGCCAGCAGCTTAGTCGGGACGACAGGGTGGAAACTAGATCAGCCCCAGCATTTT.

The gene calls are TRBV13 and TRBJ1-1, with a possible D match to TRBD1 (5 bases). From germline, CDR1 is PRHDT and CDR2 FYEKMQ (reference sequence). The ends were cut back, 5 bases at V and 5 bases at J, with 9 bases in the middle. The CDR3 length is 12 residues. CDR3 DNA sequence: TGTGCCAGCAGCCTCAGGGTGACTGAAGCTTTCTTT. Protein product: CASSLRVTEAFF.

The genes are TRBV29-1 and TRBJ1-1; D is unresolved. CDR1 is SQVTM, CDR2 ANQGSEA, per germline. Trimming pared 4 bases from V and 6 bases from J, leaving 21 bases between. The CDR3 contains 15 residues. CDR3 sequence: CSVVRMWREDPEAFF. In DNA form, the CDR3 reads TGCAGCGTTGTCCGTATGTGGAGGGAGGACCCTGAAGCTTTCTTT.

The chain has TRBV6-4 and TRBJ1-1; D not certain. V was trimmed by 2 bases and J by 1 base, leaving 5 bases between them. CDR3 length: 13 residues. Germline values: CDR1 MRHNA, CDR2 SNTAGT. The CDR3 loop is CASSDGGNTEAFF. The CDR3 nucleotides read TGTGCCAGCAGTGACGGCGGGAACACTGAAGCTTTCTTT.

As DNA, the CDR3 is TGTGCCAGCACTCCGTCGGAGGCACGCAAAGCTTTCTTT. Protein sequence: CASTPSEARKAFF. The V call is TRBV6-5, the J call TRBJ1-1, with D hard to call. This CDR3 comprises 13 residues. CDR1 and CDR2 (germline): MNHEY, SVGAGI. The germline V and J ends were trimmed by 7 bases and 9 bases, with 18 bases remaining between them.

The chain links TRBV7-3 to TRBJ2-7, with D possibly TRBD2 on 7 matching bases. CDR3 size: 16 residues. Trimming took off 0 bases at V and 7 bases at J, with 19 bases between the two ends. Germline V gives CDR1 SGHTA, CDR2 FQGTGA. CDR3 sequence reads: CASSLTMRGPIGEQYF. CDR3 bases: TGTGCCAGCAGCTTAACTATGCGGGGGCCCATTGGGGAGCAGTACTTC.

CDR3 coding DNA: TGTGCCAGCAGCCAGGACTCCTACGAGCAGTACTTC. This gives the protein CASSQDSYEQYF. The chain combines TRBV11-2 with TRBJ2-7, with D hard to call. Deletions cut 5 bases from V and 0 bases from J, with 5 bases between. The CDR3 has 12 amino acids. Germline V gene data show CDR1 as SGHAT and CDR2 as FQNNGV.

The gene calls are TRBV27 and TRBJ1-4; 8 bases fit TRBD1. The V segment lost 3 bases and the J segment 5 bases; nucleotides outside the gene matches: 5. Germline CDR1 and CDR2: MNHEY and SMNVEV (reference sequence). This CDR3 contains 15 residues. The CDR3 sequence: CASSFSTGANEKLFF. In DNA form, the CDR3 reads TGTGCCAGCAGTTTCTCGACAGGGGCAAATGAAAAACTGTTTTTT.

This clone was picked up one time. V gene TRBV7-6 combines with J gene TRBJ1-1; D ambiguous. V shed 1 base and J shed 1 base, with 7 bases lying between them. The germline CDR1 and CDR2 sequences are SGHVS and FNYEAQ. CDR3 size: 14 residues. The CDR3 region is CASSLGGSNTEAFF. The CDR3 DNA reads as TGTGCCAGCAGCTTAGGAGGGTCGAACACTGAAGCTTTCTTT.

The chain has TRBV30 and TRBJ2-7; the match to TRBD2 covers 12 bases. CDR3 length: 14 amino acids. V lost 1 base and J lost 4; bases outside the gene matches: 2. Germline-derived CDR1 and CDR2 are GTSNPN and SVGIG (reference sequence). CDR3 DNA: TGTGCCTGGAGTGAAACTAGCGGGGGGTACGAGCAGTACTTC. Protein sequence: CAWSETSGGYEQYF.

The gene calls are TRBV30 and TRBJ2-2; 8 bases match TRBD1. V shed 4 bases and J 7 bases; nucleotides not matched to a gene: 11. The CDR3 is 15 residues long. CDR1 is GTSNPN and CDR2 is SVGIG in the germline V gene (reference sequence). CDR3 DNA sequence: TGTGCCTGGAAGCGTTTCGGGACAGGCGGCGGGGAGCTGTTTTTT. Translating it yields CAWKRFGTGGGELFF.

V and J are TRBV21-1 and TRBJ1-3; the table calls TRBD1, which could not be checked here. TRBV21-1 is shown as a pseudogene. The CDR3 extends over 11 amino acids. CDR3 residues: CAKGRLNTIYF. Written as DNA, the CDR3 is TGTGCCAAGGGGCGACTGAACACCATATATTTT.

This rearrangement joins TRBV4-2 to TRBJ2-1; a weak D match, TRBD2 (6 bases). V was pared by 0 bases and J by 4 bases, with 19 bases between. The CDR3 runs 18 residues. CDR1 and CDR2 from the germline V gene are LGHNA and YNFKEQ. The CDR3 DNA is TGTGCCAGCAGCCAAGAGTCGCGGGGAACGAACCCATACAATGAGCAGTTCTTC. Its translation is CASSQESRGTNPYNEQFF.

The V gene is TRBV10-3, the J gene TRBJ2-3; 9 bases agree with TRBD2. V trimming: 4 bases; J trimming: 1 base; junction bases outside the gene matches: 3. There are 15 residues in the CDR3. CDR1 ENHRY and CDR2 SYGVKD come from the germline V gene. DNA of the CDR3: TGTGCCATCAGTGCGGCTAGCGGGGGCACAGATACGCAGTATTTT. As protein: CAISAASGGTDTQYF.

This clone was seen a single time. The chain carries TRBV6-5 and TRBJ2-7; D is unclear. The CDR3 is made up of 11 amino acids. The ends were cut back, 5 bases at V and 3 bases at J, with 5 bases in the middle. Germline CDR1 reads MNHEY; CDR2 reads SVGAGI. The CDR3, as DNA: TGTGCCAGCAGTACTAACTACGAGCAGTACTTC. Translating gives CASSTNYEQYF.

This chain joins TRBV15 and TRBJ1-6, with a tentative D call TRBD1 (5 bases). The CDR3 consists of 14 residues. CDR1 is LNHNV, CDR2 YYDKDF, per germline (reference sequence). The V gene lost 3 bases and the J gene lost 5 bases, with 8 bases spanning the gap. The CDR3 DNA follows: TGTGCCACCAGCAGGACAGAGAATAATTCACCCCTCCACTTT. Amino acids: CATSRTENNSPLHF.